Shown below are 32 T cell receptor beta chains from a single sample sequenced in a study of T cell changes during pregnancy in multiple sclerosis. Assay used: immunoSEQ multiplex PCR; TCRdb lists only in-frame clones, some missing. The table records more than 90,000 clones, more than 85% of them present only once. Sequencing was performed on peripheral blood, taken in the first trimester of pregnancy. The receptors stem from a female donor with multiple sclerosis, enrolled in a pregnancy study.

The CDR3 DNA sequence: TGTGCCAGCAACCCGGGACAGGGACTCTATTATGGCTACACCTTC. It yields the protein CASNPGQGLYYGYTF. This sequence joins TRBV6-6 and TRBJ1-2, with TRBD1 matching 9 bases. Germline V gene sequence: CDR1 MNHNY, CDR2 SVGAGI (reference sequence). The CDR3 consists of 15 residues. Trimming removed 7 bases from V and 5 bases from J; junction bases left unmatched: 11.

The DNA for the CDR3 is TGTGCCAGCTCACCACGTGATCTAAGGGGAACTGAAGCTTTCTTT. Translating gives CASSPRDLRGTEAFF. J is TRBJ1-1 and V is TRBV18; D may be TRBD1 (5 bases). Looked up from germline, CDR1 is KGHSH and CDR2 is LQKENI. The CDR3 sequence is 15 residues long. The germline V and J ends were trimmed by 1 base and 5 bases, with 14 bases remaining between them.

The gene calls are TRBV5-1 and TRBJ1-1; no reliable D call. The V and J ends lost 1 base and 7 bases respectively, with 5 bases between them. In germline, CDR1 is SGHRS, CDR2 YFSETQ. This CDR3 has 11 amino acids. The CDR3: CASSLLDEAFF. In DNA, the CDR3 is TGCGCCAGCAGCTTGTTAGATGAAGCTTTCTTT.

The chain recombines TRBV10-1 with TRBJ1-2, with TRBD1 identical over 8 bases. Germline V gene lookup returns CDR1 WNHNN and CDR2 SYGVQD (reference sequence). CDR3 length equals 14 residues. After removal of 6 bases from V and 4 bases from J, the junction contained 7 bases not matched to a gene. In nucleotides, the CDR3 is TGCGCCAGCAGAAGTAACAGGGGGGGCTATGGCTACACCTTC. Protein sequence: CASRSNRGGYGYTF.

The rearrangement uses TRBV7-6 and TRBJ2-7; a possible D gene is TRBD2 (6 bases). There are 14 residues in the CDR3. Germline assignment: CDR1 SGHVS and CDR2 FNYEAQ. Trimming stripped 1 base from V and 2 bases from J, with 9 bases between. This CDR3 is CASSLDRGTYEQYF. Here the CDR3 DNA reads TGTGCCAGCAGCTTAGACCGGGGGACCTACGAGCAGTACTTC.

The CDR3 reads CAISVDISYEQYF. The CDR3 DNA follows: TGTGCCATCAGTGTCGACATCTCCTACGAGCAGTACTTC. The V and J genes are TRBV10-3 and TRBJ2-7; D unclear. CDR3 length: 13 amino acids. Trimming stripped 4 bases from V and 0 bases from J, with 7 bases between. Germline V gives CDR1 ENHRY, CDR2 SYGVKD.

V usage is TRBV11-3 and J usage is TRBJ2-3; TRBD1 aligns across 7 bases. Trimming cost V 8 bases and J 13 bases; bases outside gene matches: 18. The CDR3 consists of 14 residues. The germline gives CDR1 SGHNT, CDR2 YENEEA. The CDR3 spells CASGRGQPGLWEYF. The CDR3 DNA is TGTGCCAGCGGAAGGGGACAGCCGGGCCTCTGGGAGTATTTT.

V gene TRBV28 combines with J gene TRBJ1-5; TRBD1 matches at 11 bases. CDR1 MDHEN and CDR2 SYDVKM come from the germline V gene. Trimming removed 6 bases from V and 1 base from J; junction bases left unmatched: 5. CDR3 length equals 16 residues. Here the CDR3 reads CASRWTGGWSNQPQHF. In DNA form, the CDR3 reads TGTGCCAGCAGGTGGACAGGGGGCTGGAGCAATCAGCCCCAGCATTTT.

The chain links TRBV5-1 to TRBJ2-5; 11 bases are a match to TRBD2. Germline values: CDR1 SGHRS, CDR2 YFSETQ. The CDR3 loop spans 16 amino acids. V trimming: 0 bases; J trimming: 1 base; junction bases outside the gene matches: 2. CDR3: CASSLGGTSGQETQYF. The CDR3 DNA reads as TGCGCCAGCAGCTTGGGGGGGACTAGCGGCCAAGAGACCCAGTACTTC.

The chain carries TRBV27 and TRBJ2-7, with TRBD1 matching 8 bases. The germline V gene has CDR1 MNHEY and CDR2 SMNVEV (reference sequence). This CDR3 has 14 amino acids. After removal of 5 bases from V and 3 bases from J, the junction contained 6 bases not matched to a gene. The DNA for the CDR3 is TGTGCCAGCAGTCTAGGACAGGGTGACTACGAGCAGTACTTC. Amino acid sequence: CASSLGQGDYEQYF.

The table lists this clone with a count of one. The chain recombines TRBV7-9 with TRBJ2-1, with a tentative D call TRBD2 (6 bases). Per the germline V gene, CDR1 is SEHNR and CDR2 is FQNEAQ (reference sequence). V was pared by 0 bases and J by 5 bases, with 11 bases between. The CDR3 totals 15 residues. The CDR3 is CASSLARQRDNEQFF. The CDR3 DNA reads TGTGCCAGCAGCTTAGCGCGCCAGCGGGACAATGAGCAGTTCTTC.

The chain employs TRBV10-3 and TRBJ2-7; 9 positions match TRBD1. The CDR3 spans 15 residues. The germline V gene encodes CDR1 ENHRY and CDR2 SYGVKD. The junction had 6 bases not matched to a gene; V was cut back by 0 bases and J by 6 bases. The CDR3 nucleotides are TGTGCCATCAGTGAGTCCGGGACAGGGAGAGGCGAGCAGTACTTC. As protein: CAISESGTGRGEQYF.

J is TRBJ2-1 and V is TRBV6-1; D uncertain. Looked up from germline, CDR1 is MNHNS and CDR2 is SASEGT. V gave up 3 bases and J gave up 3 bases, with 9 bases separating them. The CDR3 totals 14 residues. The CDR3 loop is CASSEGSLYNEQFF. DNA for the CDR3: TGTGCCAGCAGTGAGGGCAGCCTCTACAATGAGCAGTTCTTC.

V and J are TRBV5-1 and TRBJ2-5; 9 bases line up with TRBD2. The junction had 6 bases not matched to a gene; V was cut back by 6 bases and J by 0 bases. CDR1 SGHRS and CDR2 YFSETQ come from the germline V gene. The CDR3 length is 15 residues. The CDR3 region has the DNA TGCGCCAGCATTCACAGCGGGGGGTACCAAGAGACCCAGTACTTC. Translating it yields CASIHSGGYQETQYF.

This clone came up once. The V gene is TRBV2, the J gene TRBJ2-2; 14 nucleotides match TRBD2. With 5 bases clipped from V and 6 bases from J, the junction kept 5 bases outside the gene matches. In germline, CDR1 is SNHLY, CDR2 FYNNEI. The CDR3 sequence is 16 residues long. Written as DNA, the CDR3 is TGTGCCAGCAGTCGACTAGCGGGAGGGACAGCCGGGGAGCTGTTTTTT. Protein product: CASSRLAGGTAGELFF.

CDR3 loop: CARQGLRNEQYF. Written as DNA, the CDR3 is TGTGCCAGGCAGGGTTTGCGGAACGAGCAGTACTTC. The V gene is TRBV19, the J gene TRBJ2-7, with D perhaps matching TRBD1 (5 bases). This CDR3 has 12 amino acids. Deletions cut 9 bases from V and 5 bases from J, with 14 bases between. Germline V CDR1 and CDR2: LNHDA, SQIVND (reference sequence).

The rearrangement uses TRBV6-5 and TRBJ1-2, with a tentative D call TRBD1 (6 bases). Trimming stripped 6 bases from V and 5 bases from J, with 7 bases between. The germline V gene encodes CDR1 MNHEY and CDR2 SVGAGI. The CDR3 is 11 amino acids. The DNA for the CDR3 is TGTGCCAGCAGGGACAGTTATGGCTACACCTTC. This translates into CASRDSYGYTF.

The genes are TRBV2 and TRBJ1-2; tentative D call: TRBD1 (6 bases). This CDR3 has 14 amino acids. Trimming shortened V by 0 bases and J by 5 bases, and 10 bases separated the two germline ends. The V gene's germline CDR1 is SNHLY and CDR2 FYNNEI. CDR3 residues: CASSEAGGWYGYTF. DNA of the CDR3: TGTGCCAGCAGTGAAGCAGGGGGTTGGTATGGCTACACCTTC.

This clone was seen only a few times. V usage is TRBV27 and J usage is TRBJ1-2; TRBD1 matches at 8 bases. The CDR3 loop spans 14 amino acids. CDR1 is MNHEY, CDR2 SMNVEV, per germline (reference sequence). The V gene end was trimmed by 4 bases and the J gene end by 4 bases; junction bases not matched to a gene: 5. DNA for the CDR3: TGTGCCAGCAGTTCAAGACAGGGGCTCTATGGCTACACCTTC. Its protein is CASSSRQGLYGYTF.

The chain couples TRBV7-6 to TRBJ2-5; the D gene is possibly TRBD2 (5 bases). Looked up from germline, CDR1 is SGHVS and CDR2 is FNYEAQ. This CDR3 has 16 amino acids. V lost 1 base, J lost 1 base, and 13 bases lay in between. CDR3 region: CASSLDAGSGQETQYF. CDR3 DNA: TGTGCCAGCAGCTTAGATGCGGGCAGCGGCCAAGAGACCCAGTACTTC.

The chain combines TRBV4-3 with TRBJ1-2; perhaps TRBD1 as D (6 bases). The CDR3 totals 18 residues. Germline V lookup: CDR1 LGHNA, CDR2 YSLEER. Trimming cost V 0 bases and J 5 bases, with 22 bases left between them. CDR3 loop: CASSQEVSRGGLRYGYTF. In nucleotides, the CDR3 is TGCGCCAGCAGCCAAGAGGTCTCTCGTGGGGGCCTCAGGTATGGCTACACCTTC.

This chain joins TRBV7-2 and TRBJ1-1; a weak D match, TRBD1 (5 bases). There are 13 residues in the CDR3. V was shortened by 1 base and J by 9 bases, with 12 bases between the two germline ends. Germline CDR1 SGHTA, CDR2 FQGNSA. CDR3 coding DNA: TGTGCCAGCAGCTTAGATTCCGGGGGGAAAGCTTTCTTT. It codes for CASSLDSGGKAFF.

The rearrangement joins TRBV20-1 to TRBJ2-1; D is perhaps TRBD1 (6 bases). V dropped 0 bases and J dropped 11 bases, with 8 bases sitting between them. The CDR3 length is 11 residues. Germline V gene data show CDR1 as DFQATT and CDR2 as SNEGSKA (reference sequence). CDR3 amino acids: CSARDTGKQFF. CDR3 in DNA: TGCAGTGCTAGAGACACAGGGAAGCAGTTCTTC.

The chain has TRBV18 and TRBJ2-4; maybe TRBD1 (6 bases). The CDR3 is 14 amino acids. Germline assignment: CDR1 KGHSH and CDR2 LQKENI. The V and J ends lost 6 bases and 3 bases respectively, with 12 bases between them. CDR3 amino acids: CASSLRGGKNIQYF. The CDR3 DNA sequence: TGTGCCAGCTCCCTAAGAGGGGGCAAAAACATTCAGTACTTC.

This chain uses TRBV2 with TRBJ2-7; 9 positions match TRBD1. V lost 3 bases and J lost 5; bases outside the gene matches: 2. Germline V lookup: CDR1 SNHLY, CDR2 FYNNEI. The CDR3 loop spans 13 amino acids. CDR3 sequence (DNA): TGTGCCAGCAGTGATTGGACAGGGGACGAGCAGTACTTC. This encodes CASSDWTGDEQYF.

The chain uses TRBV5-4 and TRBJ2-7; 8 nucleotides line up with TRBD2. CDR3 length: 14 residues. Losses at the gene ends were 2 bases for V and 2 bases for J; bases not matched to a gene: 3. CDR1 and CDR2 (germline): SGHNT, YYREEE (reference sequence). The CDR3 DNA reads TGTGCCAGCAGCTTCCCGGGAGGGCCCTACGAGCAGTACTTC. It translates to CASSFPGGPYEQYF.

The genes are TRBV4-3 and TRBJ1-4, with D hard to call. The CDR3 runs 14 residues. Trimming removed 2 bases at V and 7 bases at J, with 11 bases between. Germline values: CDR1 LGHNA, CDR2 YSLEER. The CDR3 DNA is TGCGCCAGCAGCCAACCGGGAACTGGTGAAAAACTGTTTTTT. Translation gives CASSQPGTGEKLFF.

This rearrangement joins TRBV27 to TRBJ1-2, with D uncertain. V was shortened by 1 base and J by 5 bases, with 14 bases between the two germline ends. Germline-derived CDR1 and CDR2 are MNHEY and SMNVEV (reference sequence). This CDR3 contains 15 residues. The DNA of the CDR3 is TGTGCCAGCAGTTTATATCCAGGAATGGGTTATGGCTACACCTTC. Amino acid sequence: CASSLYPGMGYGYTF.

The V call is TRBV28, the J call TRBJ2-7; 7 nucleotides align to TRBD1. Germline V gives CDR1 MDHEN, CDR2 SYDVKM. V trimming: 1 base; J trimming: 3 bases; junction bases outside the gene matches: 3. CDR3 length: 14 residues. The CDR3 DNA reads as TGTGCCAGCAGTTTATCGCCAGGGGGCTACGAGCAGTACTTC. Amino acids: CASSLSPGGYEQYF.

V gene TRBV9 combines with J gene TRBJ2-2; 9 nucleotides line up with TRBD1. The CDR3 covers 17 residues. V dropped 3 bases and J dropped 4; count of bases not matched to a gene: 10. Germline V CDR1 and CDR2: SGDLS, YYNGEE. The CDR3 region is CASSAPRDRVPTGELFF. CDR3 bases: TGTGCCAGCAGCGCACCCCGGGACAGGGTACCCACCGGGGAGCTGTTTTTT.

This sequence joins TRBV4-3 and TRBJ2-1; the D gene is possibly TRBD2 (6 bases). Germline assignment: CDR1 LGHNA and CDR2 YSLEER. The CDR3 is 15 residues long. The ends were cut back, 3 bases at V and 4 bases at J, with 13 bases in the middle. The CDR3, as DNA: TGCGCCAGCAGCCACCGGGGGAACCAATACAATGAGCAGTTCTTC. Protein: CASSHRGNQYNEQFF.

This clone has only one observation. V and J are TRBV5-1 and TRBJ1-1, with 8 bases that match TRBD1. This CDR3 spans 14 amino acids. CDR1 and CDR2 (germline): SGHRS, YFSETQ. J was trimmed by 9 bases and V by 4 bases; bases with no gene match: 11. The CDR3 loop is CASSTERTGGQAFF. The CDR3 DNA reads as TGCGCCAGCAGCACCGAAAGAACAGGGGGACAAGCTTTCTTT.